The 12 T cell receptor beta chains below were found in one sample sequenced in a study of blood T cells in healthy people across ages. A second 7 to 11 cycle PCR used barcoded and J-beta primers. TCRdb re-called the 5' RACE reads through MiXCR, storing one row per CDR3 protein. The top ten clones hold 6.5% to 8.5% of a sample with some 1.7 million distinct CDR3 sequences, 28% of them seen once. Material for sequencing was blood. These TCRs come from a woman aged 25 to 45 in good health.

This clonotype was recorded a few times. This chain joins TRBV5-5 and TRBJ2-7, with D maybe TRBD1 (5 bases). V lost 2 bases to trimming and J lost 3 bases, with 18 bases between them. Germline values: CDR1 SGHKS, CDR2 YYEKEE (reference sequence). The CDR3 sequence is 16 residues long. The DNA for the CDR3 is TGTGCCAGCAGCTTTTCTTTGGGGCCACTCGGCTACGAGCAGTACTTC. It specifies CASSFSLGPLGYEQYF.

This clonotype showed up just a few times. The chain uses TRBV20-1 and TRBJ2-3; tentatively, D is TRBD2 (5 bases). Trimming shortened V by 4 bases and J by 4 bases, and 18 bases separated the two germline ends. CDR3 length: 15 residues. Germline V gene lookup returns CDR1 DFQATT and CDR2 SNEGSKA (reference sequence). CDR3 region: CSATPPSIGSDTQYF. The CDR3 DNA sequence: TGCAGTGCTACCCCCCCTAGCATAGGGTCAGATACGCAGTATTTT.

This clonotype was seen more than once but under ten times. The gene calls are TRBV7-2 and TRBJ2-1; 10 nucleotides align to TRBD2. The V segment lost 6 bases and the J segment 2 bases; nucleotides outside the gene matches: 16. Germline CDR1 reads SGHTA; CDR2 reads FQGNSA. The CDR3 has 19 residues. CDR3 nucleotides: TGTGCCAGCAGTCAGGGGGTTGGGGTAGCGGGGGGACCCTACAATGAGCAGTTCTTC. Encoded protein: CASSQGVGVAGGPYNEQFF.

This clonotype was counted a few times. Written as DNA, the CDR3 is TGCAGCGTTGGAGCGGGGGGTTACAATGAGCAGTTCTTC. Amino acids: CSVGAGGYNEQFF. The chain employs TRBV29-1 and TRBJ2-1; 9 bases map to TRBD2. Germline values: CDR1 SQVTM, CDR2 ANQGSEA. The ends lost 4 bases at V and 4 bases at J; junction bases unmatched: 2. The CDR3 has 13 residues.

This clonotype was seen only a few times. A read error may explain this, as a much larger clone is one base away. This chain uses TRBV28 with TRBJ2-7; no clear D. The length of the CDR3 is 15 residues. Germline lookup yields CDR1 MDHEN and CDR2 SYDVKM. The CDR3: CACSSPGLGTYEQYF. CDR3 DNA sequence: TGTGCCTGCAGTTCCCCGGGCCTGGGGACCTACGAGCAGTACTTC.

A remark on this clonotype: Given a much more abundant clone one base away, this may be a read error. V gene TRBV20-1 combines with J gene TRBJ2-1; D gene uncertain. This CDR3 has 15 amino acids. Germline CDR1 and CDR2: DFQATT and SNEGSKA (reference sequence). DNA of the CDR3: TGCAGTGCTAGAGATCCCACGAGCTCCTACAGTGAGCAGTTCTTC. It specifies CSARDPTSSYSEQFF.

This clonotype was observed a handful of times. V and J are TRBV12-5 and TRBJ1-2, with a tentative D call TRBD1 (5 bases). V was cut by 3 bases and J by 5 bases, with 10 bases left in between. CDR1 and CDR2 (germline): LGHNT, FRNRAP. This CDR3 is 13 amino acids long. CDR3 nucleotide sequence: TGTGCTAGTGGTTTCGGGACGTTGTATGGCTACACCTTC. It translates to CASGFGTLYGYTF.

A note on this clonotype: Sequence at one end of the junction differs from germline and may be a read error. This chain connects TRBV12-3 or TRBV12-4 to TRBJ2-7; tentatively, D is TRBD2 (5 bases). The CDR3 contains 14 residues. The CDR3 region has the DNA TGTGCCAGCACTTTAGCAGACGGGACCTACGAGCAGTACTTC. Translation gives CASTLADGTYEQYF.

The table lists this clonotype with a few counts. The CDR3 reads CASSLAGFVTDTQYF. Written as DNA, the CDR3 is TGCGCCAGCAGCTTGGCAGGGTTTGTCACAGATACGCAGTATTTT. V gene TRBV5-1 combines with J gene TRBJ2-3; D possibly corresponds to TRBD1 (5 bases). V lost 0 bases and J lost 2, with 10 bases in between. The V gene's germline CDR1 is SGHRS and CDR2 YFSETQ. This CDR3 contains 15 residues.

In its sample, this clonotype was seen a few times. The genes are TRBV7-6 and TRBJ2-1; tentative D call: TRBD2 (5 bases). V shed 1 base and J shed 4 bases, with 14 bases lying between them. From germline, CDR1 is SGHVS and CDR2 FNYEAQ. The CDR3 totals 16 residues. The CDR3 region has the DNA TGTGCCAGCAGCTTAGGAGCGGCAGCCCAATACAATGAGCAGTTCTTC. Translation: CASSLGAAAQYNEQFF.

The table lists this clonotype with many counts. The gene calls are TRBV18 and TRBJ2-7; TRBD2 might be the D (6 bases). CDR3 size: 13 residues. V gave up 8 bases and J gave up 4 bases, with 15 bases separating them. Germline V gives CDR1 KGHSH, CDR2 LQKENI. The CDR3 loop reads CASSPSGGYEQYF. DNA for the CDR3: TGTGCCAGCAGTCCCAGTGGGGGGTACGAGCAGTACTTC.

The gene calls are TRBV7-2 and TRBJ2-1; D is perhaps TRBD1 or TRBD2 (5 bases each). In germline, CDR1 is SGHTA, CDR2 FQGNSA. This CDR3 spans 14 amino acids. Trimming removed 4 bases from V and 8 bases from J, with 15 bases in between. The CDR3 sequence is CASSSGRESDEQFF. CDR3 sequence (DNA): TGTGCCAGCAGCTCCGGCAGGGAGTCCGATGAGCAGTTCTTC.